The following is a T cell receptor beta chain sequence with its context. This clonotype was recorded at least ten times. Its cognate antigen has yet to be identified. No base qualities exist here, and no much larger clone lies one base off it. Ophthalmopathy patients had moderately to severely active disease, with a Clinical Activity Score of 3 or more, a NOSPECS grade of 4 or more, and a disease duration of less than 3 months. Any patient with an uncontrolled infection, another autoimmune disease, pregnancy or lactation was excluded. Diagnoses relied on clinical symptoms, serum thyroxine and TRAb, thyroid ultrasound and orbital computed tomography. Ficoll-Paque density gradient centrifugation was used to isolate PBMCs from about 9.4 ml of fresh peripheral blood. Trizol reagent was used to extract total RNA, and RNA quality was then checked on an Agilent 2100 Bioanalyzer. The TCR beta CDR3 regions were amplified from RNA transcripts. The first round of RT-PCR for the TCR CDR3 was performed with the HTBI primer set and the Qiagen OneStep RT-PCR kit. The libraries were constructed in a second round of multiplex PCR and then size-selected and purified. The libraries were sequenced on an Illumina HiSeq2000 using paired-end 100 bp reads. Per the authors' processing: SOAPnuke was used to process the raw data, removing reads that contained adapters or uncalled bases, had a mean Phred below 15, or lacked an exact match to the constant primer or identifier. COPE v1.2.5 was used to merge the high-quality paired reads, and each unique nucleotide sequence was defined as a clonotype. Clonotypes were aligned to IMGT TRBV, TRBD and TRBJ reference segments using MiTCR v1.1. The analysis was restricted to V-J combinations with a frequency above 0.0001, which together covered just over 98% of the repertoires. The TCS score was defined as F50 (clonal expansion) divided by E x V (chaos), with BLOSUM62-based TCRdist calculated between CDR3 peptides within each V-J. Welch's t-statistics and random forest reduced around 520 V-J features to 10 to 15, which were used in a naive Bayes classifier (R e1071). Through fastp at Q25 and MiXCR, TCRdb rebuilt clones from the public reads, retaining in-frame beta chains. Every entry covers one CDR3 protein and lists the most common genes and DNA from its rows. The V and J calls were determined by TCRdb, not by the authors. Within this sample are 500,000 to 800,000 distinct CDR3 sequences, with around 15% of them counted one time only. Together, the top ten hold 12% of the sample.

The CDR3 measures 19 amino acids from cysteine to phenylalanine. The DNA shown is the 57-base CDR3, in frame from base 1. For CDR1 and CDR2, the germline V gene lists LGHNA and YNFKEQ. Trimming at the junction amounts to 0 bases on V and 0 bases on J, and the germline ends lie 15 bases apart. The data are from a study of T cells in Graves' hyperthyroidism and ophthalmopathy (dated by TCRdb to about 2019). General notes on the study: Peripheral blood samples were taken at initial diagnosis, before any treatment was given. To identify TCR V-J signatures that set the groups apart, the researchers used a discovery cohort of 100 patients, made up of 40 to 45 with Graves' ophthalmopathy and about 59 with stable Graves' hyperthyroidism. Whether ophthalmopathy could be predicted prospectively was tested in an independent validation cohort made up of 18 to 20 hyperthyroidism patients plus 17 patients who later progressed to ophthalmopathy. The 95 to 100 discovery patients were divided at random into training and test sets in a 7:3 ratio. Thyroid tissue and blood T-cell repertoires from six Graves' hyperthyroidism patients were also compared in the study. Once sampling was done, hyperthyroidism patients were given methimazole at a starting dose of 30 mg daily, whereas ophthalmopathy patients were given high-dose intravenous methylprednisolone. TCR Vbeta CDR3 sequencing of 130 to 150 peripheral blood samples (43 ophthalmopathy, over 70 hyperthyroidism and roughly 17 progressor patients) is reported in the paper.

The paper's findings and limits, for the study overall: Ophthalmopathy was separated from stable hyperthyroidism by a 13 V-J signature model, with approximately 90% sensitivity and around 81% specificity obtained in cross-validation and 80%/75% obtained in testing. No statistical method was used to fix the sample size in advance, and group allocation was not hidden from the investigators. In validation, the model predicted progression to ophthalmopathy a median of 6.5 months before onset, with approximately 71% sensitivity and more than 72% specificity. Most expanded thyroid clonotypes (frequency above 0.001) were also detected in blood, suggesting blood repertoires may reflect thyroid immune responses.

The clonotype was recovered from a woman between 50 and 59 years old with Graves' ophthalmopathy. Source material: blood. The rearranged segments are TRBV4-2 and TRBJ1-6, with the identity of the D gene unclear. The CDR3 region reads CASSQDSPSGSSYNSPLHF. Read as DNA, the sequence is TGTGCCAGCAGCCAAGATAGCCCTTCGGGGAGCTCCTATAATTCACCCCTCCACTTT.